Shown below are 17 T cell receptor beta chains from a single sample sequenced in a study of T-cell memory formation after mild COVID-19. One entry per CDR3 protein results from TCRdb running MiXCR on the 5' RACE reads. The sample carries roughly 300,000 distinct CDR3 sequences, approximately 14% recorded once. The sequencing input was PBMCs or a T cell subset sorted from them (not recorded which). These receptor sequences come from a man between 18 and 35 years old who had mild COVID-19 (a few samples of this study predate the infection). Cell type and time point are not known.

J is TRBJ1-2 and V is TRBV16, with a tentative D call TRBD1 (6 bases). Trimming shortened V by 2 bases and J by 10 bases, and 11 bases separated the two germline ends. The CDR3 runs to 12 residues. CDR1 KGHSY and CDR2 FQNENV come from the germline V gene. CDR3 amino acids: CASSQDRTDYTF. The CDR3 nucleotides read TGTGCCAGCAGCCAAGATCGGACAGACTACACCTTC.

In this sample, this clonotype turned up a few times. The chain joins TRBV2 to TRBJ2-3; 9 bases fit TRBD1. The germline V gene encodes CDR1 SNHLY and CDR2 FYNNEI. J was trimmed by 4 bases and V by 4 bases; bases with no gene match: 12. This CDR3 has 17 amino acids. CDR3 sequence: CASSAPGQGFPPDTQYF. DNA for the CDR3: TGTGCCAGCAGTGCCCCGGGACAGGGTTTTCCCCCAGATACGCAGTATTTT.

This clonotype showed up just a few times. The chain links TRBV10-3 to TRBJ1-2, with a tentative D call TRBD1 (6 bases). Germline CDR1 and CDR2: ENHRY and SYGVKD. The CDR3 contains 14 residues. Deletions cut 0 bases from V and 3 bases from J, with 8 bases between. The CDR3 nucleotides are TGTGCCATCAGTGAGTCGACAGGTTACTATGGCTACACCTTC. Translated: CAISESTGYYGYTF.

There are many counts of this clonotype. This chain joins TRBV4-1 and TRBJ1-5; TRBD1 matches 9 bases. Trimming at V came to 3 bases and at J to 3 bases, leaving 6 bases not matched to a gene. The CDR3 loop spans 16 amino acids. Germline V gene lookup returns CDR1 MGHRA and CDR2 YSYEKL. Here the CDR3 reads CASSQPGQGPNQPQHF. Written as DNA, the CDR3 is TGCGCCAGCAGCCAGCCGGGACAGGGTCCCAATCAGCCCCAGCATTTT.

At least ten counts were recorded for this clonotype. The chain is built from TRBV15 and TRBJ2-4; 10 bases fit TRBD1. The CDR3 has 15 amino acids. Trimming at V came to 1 base and at J to 9 bases, leaving 6 bases not matched to a gene. Per germline, CDR1 LNHNV and CDR2 YYDKDF (reference sequence). The CDR3 nucleotides are TGTGCCACCAGCAGAGTGTCGGGACAGGGGACCATTCAGTACTTC. Protein product: CATSRVSGQGTIQYF. The variable domain in full, with the rest retrieved from reference TRBV15 and TRBJ2-4, is DAMVIQNPRYQVTQFGKPVTLSCSQTLNHNVMYWYQQKSSQAPKLLFHYYDKDFNNEADTPDNFQSRRPNTSFCFLDIRSPGLGDTAMYLCATSRVSGQGTIQYFGAGTRLSVL.

There are a few counts of this clonotype. J is TRBJ2-5 and V is TRBV7-2; D is possibly TRBD2 (6 bases). The V and J ends lost 5 bases and 5 bases respectively, with 15 bases between them. The CDR3 spans 14 residues. The V gene's germline CDR1 is SGHTA and CDR2 FQGNSA. The CDR3 loop is CASSRGTQGETQYF. DNA for the CDR3: TGTGCCAGCAGCCGCGGGACCCAAGGGGAGACCCAGTACTTC.

This clonotype has only a few counts. V is TRBV7-9 and J is TRBJ2-7; TRBD2 might be the D (6 bases). Trimming removed 1 base at V and 5 bases at J, with 12 bases between. The CDR3 is 14 amino acids. Germline CDR1 is SEHNR and CDR2 is FQNEAQ (reference sequence). The CDR3 loop is CASSLDWDLDEQYF. The DNA of the CDR3 is TGTGCCAGCAGCTTAGATTGGGACTTGGACGAGCAGTACTTC.

This clonotype has a handful of counts. The V gene is TRBV6-1, the J gene TRBJ2-5; D is perhaps TRBD2 (6 bases). V was trimmed by 6 bases and J by 4 bases, leaving 15 bases between them. The germline V gene has CDR1 MNHNS and CDR2 SASEGT. This CDR3 has 14 amino acids. CDR3 in DNA: TGTGCCAGCAGCATCAATGCGGGGACAGAGACCCAGTACTTC. Its translation: CASSINAGTETQYF.

This clonotype has a handful of counts. J is TRBJ2-2 and V is TRBV12-3 or TRBV12-4; perhaps TRBD1 as D (6 bases). The V end was cut by 5 bases, the J end by 4 bases, with 14 bases between. The CDR3 spans 15 residues. CDR3 sequence (DNA): TGTGCCAGCAGTCCTTGGACAGTTTCCACCGGGGAGCTGTTTTTT. Translation gives CASSPWTVSTGELFF.

The rearrangement uses TRBV7-2 and TRBJ2-1; D remains ambiguous. Looked up from germline, CDR1 is SGHTA and CDR2 is FQGNSA. The CDR3 loop spans 13 amino acids. V shed 1 base and J shed 8 bases, with 9 bases lying between them. The CDR3 loop reads CASSLEVLHEQFF. In nucleotides, the CDR3 is TGTGCCAGCAGCTTAGAGGTGCTCCATGAGCAGTTCTTC.

The chain recombines TRBV4-3 with TRBJ1-4; D might be TRBD1 (5 bases). CDR1 LGHNA and CDR2 YSLEER come from the germline V gene. The CDR3 runs 17 residues. V lost 2 bases and J 5 bases, leaving 18 bases between the germline ends. In DNA form, the CDR3 reads TGCGCCAGCAGCCAAAATACCGGGGGTCGCGTCAATGAAAAACTGTTTTTT. It translates to CASSQNTGGRVNEKLFF.

There are a few counts of this clonotype. The rearrangement joins TRBV6-5 to TRBJ1-1; no firm D call. This CDR3 has 13 residues. Deletions cut 8 bases from V and 5 bases from J, with 15 bases between. In germline, CDR1 is MNHEY, CDR2 SVGAGI. Here the CDR3 DNA reads TGTGCCAGCGGATATGGGCTGGGAACTGAAGCTTTCTTT. Translation: CASGYGLGTEAFF.

This clonotype occurred a few times. The chain links TRBV30 to TRBJ2-1; D gene unclear. Germline values: CDR1 GTSNPN, CDR2 SVGIG (reference sequence). The CDR3 is made up of 15 amino acids. The germline V and J ends were trimmed by 5 bases and 0 bases, with 14 bases remaining between them. This chain's CDR3 is CAWLPQASSYNEQFF. The CDR3, as DNA: TGTGCCTGGCTTCCCCAAGCCAGCTCCTACAATGAGCAGTTCTTC.

The rearrangement uses TRBV12-3 or TRBV12-4 and TRBJ1-1; unclear D gene. The CDR3 contains 13 residues. V was clipped by 3 bases and J by 6 bases, with 11 bases between them. DNA of the CDR3: TGTGCCAGCAGTTTCCGGGCAACCCCTGAAGCTTTCTTT. Amino acid sequence: CASSFRATPEAFF.

This sequence joins TRBV20-1 and TRBJ1-5; maybe TRBD1 (5 bases). With 3 bases removed from V and 5 bases from J, the gap between germline ends came to 11 bases. The CDR3 has 13 residues. Germline CDR1 DFQATT, CDR2 SNEGSKA (reference sequence). CDR3 sequence: CSASYGRDQPQHF. In nucleotides, the CDR3 is TGCAGTGCTAGTTATGGCAGGGATCAGCCCCAGCATTTT.

This clonotype has just a few counts. The chain uses TRBV5-1 and TRBJ2-1; D uncertain. Trimming took off 0 bases at V and 0 bases at J, with 10 bases between the two ends. CDR3 length: 16 residues. Germline CDR1 and CDR2: SGHRS and YFSETQ. The CDR3 spells CASSLEGTSSYNEQFF. CDR3 coding DNA: TGCGCCAGCAGCTTGGAAGGTACGAGCTCCTACAATGAGCAGTTCTTC.

This clonotype has just one count. This chain joins TRBV27 and TRBJ2-6; 16 bases align to TRBD2. J was trimmed by 4 bases and V by 3 bases; bases with no gene match: 21. The CDR3 is 24 residues long. CDR1 is MNHEY, CDR2 SMNVEV, per germline (reference sequence). The CDR3 sequence is CASSLRRMGLAGGPIISGANVLTF. In DNA, the CDR3 is TGTGCCAGCAGTTTGCGCCGGATGGGACTAGCGGGGGGGCCCATTATATCCGGGGCCAACGTCCTGACTTTC.